Below are 12 T cell receptor beta chains sequenced from a single sample in a study of cytomegalovirus exposure and HLA in healthy donors (dated by TCRdb to about 2017). The library came from the immunoSEQ multiplex PCR assay. The multiplex PCR relied on a mix of 60 forward primers for TCR Vbeta segments and 13 reverse primers for TCR Jbeta segments. Drawn from immuneACCESS, this table holds only the in-frame rearrangements with V and J called that TCRdb kept. Clones are partly lost; checked studies trace under half to an unresolved V gene and leave the rest unexplained. This sample is represented by approximately 80,000 clones; approximately 70% of them were singletons. 11% of the sample rests with the top ten. What was sequenced was PBMCs. The receptors were gathered from a woman aged 40 to 50 in good health and CMV-seropositive.

The table lists this clone with a few counts. The gene calls are TRBV6-5 and TRBJ2-3; no firm D call. Germline V lookup: CDR1 MNHEY, CDR2 SVGAGI. V gave up 6 bases and J gave up 2 bases, with 12 bases separating them. CDR3 length equals 14 residues. The CDR3: CASSRRLNTDTQYF. The DNA for the CDR3 is TGTGCCAGCAGCCGACGACTTAACACAGATACGCAGTATTTT.

The V gene is TRBV5-6, the J gene TRBJ1-2; the D gene is possibly TRBD1 (6 bases). The CDR3 covers 15 residues. From germline, CDR1 is SGHDT and CDR2 YYEEEE. The germline V and J ends were trimmed by 1 base and 1 base, with 11 bases remaining between them. This chain's CDR3 is CASSLLQGFNYGYTF. In nucleotides, the CDR3 is TGTGCCAGCAGCTTGCTCCAGGGGTTTAACTATGGCTACACCTTC.

This chain uses TRBV7-2 with TRBJ2-1, with TRBD2 identical over 14 bases. V shed 5 bases, J shed 12 bases, and the junction held 3 bases outside the gene matches. CDR3 length: 13 residues. CDR1 and CDR2 from the germline V gene are SGHTA and FQGNSA. Here the CDR3 DNA reads TGTGCCAGCAGCCTCGGACTAGCGGGGGGGCAGTTCTTC. This sequence encodes CASSLGLAGGQFF.

The chain is built from TRBV5-1 and TRBJ2-5, with 7 bases aligning to TRBD2. The J segment lost 2 bases and the V segment lost 4 bases, leaving 8 bases of the junction unmatched. The CDR3 spans 15 residues. Looked up from germline, CDR1 is SGHRS and CDR2 is YFSETQ. The CDR3: CASSGASGAQETQYF. CDR3 coding DNA: TGCGCCAGCAGCGGGGCAAGCGGGGCTCAAGAGACCCAGTACTTC.

The chain joins TRBV29-1 to TRBJ2-7; the match to TRBD1 covers 7 bases. V shed 3 bases, J shed 3 bases, and the junction held 5 bases outside the gene matches. This CDR3 comprises 13 residues. The germline gives CDR1 SQVTM, CDR2 ANQGSEA. The CDR3 reads CSVEGDSYYEQYF. The CDR3 nucleotides read TGCAGCGTTGAGGGGGACAGTTACTACGAGCAGTACTTC.

The chain couples TRBV30 to TRBJ1-1; D is perhaps TRBD1 (6 bases). V was pared by 4 bases and J by 7 bases, with 13 bases between. Germline V gene lookup returns CDR1 GTSNPN and CDR2 SVGIG (reference sequence). The length of the CDR3 is 12 residues. This CDR3 reads CAWTPSGVEAFF. The CDR3 coding sequence is TGTGCCTGGACCCCTTCAGGGGTTGAAGCTTTCTTT. Based on the CDR3 plus reference TRBV30 and TRBJ1-1, the full variable domain is SQTIHQWPATLVQPVGSPLSLECTVEGTSNPNLYWYRQAAGRGLQLLFYSVGIGQISSEVPQNLSASRPQDRQFILSSKKLLLSDSGFYLCAWTPSGVEAFFGQGTRLTVV.

The chain carries TRBV6-5 and TRBJ2-7; the D is unclear. Per the germline V gene, CDR1 is MNHEY and CDR2 is SVGAGI. The length of the CDR3 is 15 residues. V was cut by 0 bases and J by 0 bases, with 9 bases left in between. Here the CDR3 reads CASSYSVSGSYEQYF. The CDR3 DNA reads TGTGCCAGCAGTTACTCGGTTTCAGGCTCCTACGAGCAGTACTTC.

The genes are TRBV5-1 and TRBJ1-5, with TRBD1 matching over 10 bases. Per the germline V gene, CDR1 is SGHRS and CDR2 is YFSETQ. After removal of 4 bases from V and 4 bases from J, the junction contained 2 bases not matched to a gene. The CDR3 contains 14 residues. This CDR3 reads CASSPGQGNQPQHF. Here the CDR3 DNA reads TGCGCCAGCAGCCCGGGACAGGGGAATCAGCCCCAGCATTTT.

This clone was seen a few times. Other DNA sequences in the sample encode the same CDR3. This chain uses TRBV4-3 with TRBJ2-7, with unresolved D. The V gene's germline CDR1 is LGHNA and CDR2 YSLEER. There are 14 residues in the CDR3. The germline V and J ends were trimmed by 2 bases and 1 base, with 9 bases remaining between them. The CDR3 sequence: CASSQYSSSYEQYF. As DNA, the CDR3 is TGCGCCAGCAGCCAATATTCGAGTTCCTACGAGCAGTACTTC.

This chain links TRBV5-1 with TRBJ1-1; 11 positions match TRBD1. Trimming cost V 5 bases and J 5 bases; bases outside gene matches: 8. There are 15 residues in the CDR3. Germline V lookup: CDR1 SGHRS, CDR2 YFSETQ. The CDR3 protein is CASRGGQGAITEAFF. For the CDR3, the DNA is TGCGCCAGCAGAGGAGGACAGGGGGCTATAACTGAAGCTTTCTTT.

In its sample, this clone was seen once. The rearrangement links TRBV2 to TRBJ1-5, with D perhaps matching TRBD1 (6 bases). Trimming shortened V by 6 bases and J by 0 bases, and 12 bases separated the two germline ends. Germline V gene lookup returns CDR1 SNHLY and CDR2 FYNNEI. The CDR3 covers 15 residues. DNA for the CDR3: TGTGCCAGCAGCCGGGACAATGGTAGCAATCAGCCCCAGCATTTT. Translated, it gives CASSRDNGSNQPQHF. Variable domain in full (rest from reference TRBV2 and TRBJ1-5): EPEVTQTPSHQVTQMGQEVILRCVPISNHLYFYWYRQILGQKVEFLVSFYNNEISEKSEIFDDQFSVERPDGSNFTLKIRSTKLEDSAMYFCASSRDNGSNQPQHFGDGTRLSIL.

J is TRBJ2-3 and V is TRBV9; a weak D match, TRBD2 (7 bases). CDR1 is SGDLS and CDR2 is YYNGEE in the germline V gene. This CDR3 has 15 amino acids. The germline V and J ends were trimmed by 1 base and 4 bases, with 13 bases remaining between them. Written as DNA, the CDR3 is TGTGCCAGCAGCGTAAAAGGAGGGGGGGCAGATACGCAGTATTTT. It codes for CASSVKGGGADTQYF.